This T cell receptor (beta chain) was retrieved from a study of glioma-infiltrating T cells. Notes on the study in general: Gliomas, especially low-grade, showed above-expected tissue-blood divergence; non-neoplastic patients showed below. Tissue and blood shared very few CDR3 sequences.

This clonotype showed up many times. Its antigen is unknown. Looked up from germline, CDR1 is SNHLY and CDR2 is FYNNEI. This CDR3 is built from 14 residues. Trimming shortened V by 8 bases and J by 0 bases, and 11 bases separated the two germline ends. TCR alpha and beta CDR3 regions were amplified from RNA using iRepertoire nested multiplex PCR. Input was about 85-400 ng of tissue mRNA or PBMC total RNA. MiXCR, run by TCRdb on the multiplex PCR reads, gives a single entry per CDR3 protein. There are about 180,000 distinct CDR3 sequences in the sample; roughly two fifths occur only once, and around 5.3% lies in the top ten.

The sample comprised glioma tissue, nonneoplastic brain tissue, or PBMCs (not recorded which). This rearrangement joins TRBV2 to TRBJ2-1; D gene uncertain. The clonotype comes from a human donor with low-grade glioma or glioblastoma, undergoing nonglioma brain surgery, or in good health (not recorded which). Here the CDR3 reads CASPNPVSYNEQFF. The CDR3 coding sequence is TGTGCCAGCCCAAACCCGGTCTCCTACAATGAGCAGTTCTTC.